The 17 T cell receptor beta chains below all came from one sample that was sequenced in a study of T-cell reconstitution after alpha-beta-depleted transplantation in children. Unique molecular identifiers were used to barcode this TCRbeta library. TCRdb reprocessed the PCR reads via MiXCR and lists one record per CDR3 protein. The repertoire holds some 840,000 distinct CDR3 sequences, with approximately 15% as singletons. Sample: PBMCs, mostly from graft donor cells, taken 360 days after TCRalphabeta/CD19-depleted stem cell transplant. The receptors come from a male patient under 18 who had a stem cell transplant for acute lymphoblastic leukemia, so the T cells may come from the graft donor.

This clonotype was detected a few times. As DNA, the CDR3 is TGTGCCAGCAGCAACTGGGAGGGGTCAGATACGCAGTATTTT. Translated: CASSNWEGSDTQYF. The chain uses TRBV9 and TRBJ2-3, with 7 bases that match TRBD2. Trimming removed 4 bases from V and 4 bases from J; junction bases left unmatched: 6. The germline V gene has CDR1 SGDLS and CDR2 YYNGEE. The CDR3 has 14 residues.

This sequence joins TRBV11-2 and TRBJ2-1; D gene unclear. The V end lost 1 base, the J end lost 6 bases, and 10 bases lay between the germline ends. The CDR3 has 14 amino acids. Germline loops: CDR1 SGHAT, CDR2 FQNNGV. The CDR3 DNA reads TGTGCCAGCAGCTTAGGATCCTCTAGCAATGAGCAGTTCTTC. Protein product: CASSLGSSSNEQFF.

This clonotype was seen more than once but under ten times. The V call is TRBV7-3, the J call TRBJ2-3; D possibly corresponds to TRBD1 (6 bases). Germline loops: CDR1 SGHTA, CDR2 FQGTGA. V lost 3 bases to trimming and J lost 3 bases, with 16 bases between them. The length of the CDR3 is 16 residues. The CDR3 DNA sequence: TGTGCCAGCAGCTTCGTCGGACAGCCGGGAACAGATACGCAGTATTTT. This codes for CASSFVGQPGTDTQYF.

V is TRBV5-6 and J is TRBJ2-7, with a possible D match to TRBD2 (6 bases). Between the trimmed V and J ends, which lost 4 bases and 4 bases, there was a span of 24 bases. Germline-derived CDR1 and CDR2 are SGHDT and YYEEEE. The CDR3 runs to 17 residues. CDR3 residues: CASSRPSGTPLQYEQYF. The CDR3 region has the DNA TGTGCCAGCAGCCGCCCATCCGGGACTCCACTACAGTACGAGCAGTACTTC.

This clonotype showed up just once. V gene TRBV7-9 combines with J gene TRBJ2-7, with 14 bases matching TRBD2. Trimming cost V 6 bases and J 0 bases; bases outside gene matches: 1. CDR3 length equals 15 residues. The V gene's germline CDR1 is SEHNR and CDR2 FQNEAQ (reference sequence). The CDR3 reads CASRGTSGGSYEQYF. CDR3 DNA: TGTGCCAGCAGGGGGACTAGCGGGGGCTCCTACGAGCAGTACTTC.

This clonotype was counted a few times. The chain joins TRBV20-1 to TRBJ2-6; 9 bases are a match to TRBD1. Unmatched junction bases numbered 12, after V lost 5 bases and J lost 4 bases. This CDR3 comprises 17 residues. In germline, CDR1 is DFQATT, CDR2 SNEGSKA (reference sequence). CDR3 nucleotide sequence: TGCAGTGCTCCCAAGGACAGGGGAACGCGGGGGGCCAACGTCCTGACTTTC. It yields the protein CSAPKDRGTRGANVLTF.

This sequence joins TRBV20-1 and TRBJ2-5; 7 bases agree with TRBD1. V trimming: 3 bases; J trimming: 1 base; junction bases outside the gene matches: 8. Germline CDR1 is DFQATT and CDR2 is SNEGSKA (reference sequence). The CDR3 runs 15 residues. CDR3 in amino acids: CSASDRTGLQETQYF. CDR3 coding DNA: TGCAGTGCTAGTGATAGGACAGGCCTCCAAGAGACCCAGTACTTC.

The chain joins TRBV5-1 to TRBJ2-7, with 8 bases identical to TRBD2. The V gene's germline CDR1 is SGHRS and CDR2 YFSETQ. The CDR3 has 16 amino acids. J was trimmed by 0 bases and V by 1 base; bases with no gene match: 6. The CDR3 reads CASSLKSSGFSYEQYF. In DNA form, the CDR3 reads TGCGCCAGCAGCTTGAAGTCTAGCGGGTTCTCCTACGAGCAGTACTTC.

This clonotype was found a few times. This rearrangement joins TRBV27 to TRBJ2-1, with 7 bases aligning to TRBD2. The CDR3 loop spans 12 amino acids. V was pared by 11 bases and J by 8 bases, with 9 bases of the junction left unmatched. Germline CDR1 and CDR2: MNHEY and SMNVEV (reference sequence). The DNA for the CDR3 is TGTGCCTCGGAGCGGGATAGGCATGAGCAGTTCTTC. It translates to CASERDRHEQFF.

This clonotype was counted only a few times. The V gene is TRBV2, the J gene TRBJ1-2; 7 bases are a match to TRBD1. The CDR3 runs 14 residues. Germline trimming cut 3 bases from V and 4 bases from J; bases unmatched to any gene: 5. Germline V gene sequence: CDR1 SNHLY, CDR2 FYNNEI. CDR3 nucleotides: TGTGCCAGCAGTGATAAGGGGGCCAGCTATGGCTACACCTTC. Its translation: CASSDKGASYGYTF.

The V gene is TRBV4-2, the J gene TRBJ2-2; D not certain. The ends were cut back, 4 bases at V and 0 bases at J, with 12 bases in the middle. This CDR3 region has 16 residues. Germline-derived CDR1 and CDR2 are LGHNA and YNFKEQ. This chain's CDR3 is CASSPRPDANTGELFF. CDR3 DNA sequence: TGTGCCAGCAGCCCCAGGCCGGACGCGAACACCGGGGAGCTGTTTTTT.

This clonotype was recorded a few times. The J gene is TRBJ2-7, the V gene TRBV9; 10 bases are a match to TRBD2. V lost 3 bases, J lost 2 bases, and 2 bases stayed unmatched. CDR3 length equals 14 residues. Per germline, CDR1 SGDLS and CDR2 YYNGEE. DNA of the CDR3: TGTGCCAGCAGCGAACTAGCGGGGCCCTACGAGCAGTACTTC. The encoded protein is CASSELAGPYEQYF.

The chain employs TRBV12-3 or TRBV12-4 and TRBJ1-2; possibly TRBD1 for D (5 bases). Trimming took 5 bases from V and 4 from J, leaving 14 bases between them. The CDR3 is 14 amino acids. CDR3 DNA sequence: TGTGCCAGCAGTCGAATATTAGGGGCCTATGGCTACACCTTC. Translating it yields CASSRILGAYGYTF.

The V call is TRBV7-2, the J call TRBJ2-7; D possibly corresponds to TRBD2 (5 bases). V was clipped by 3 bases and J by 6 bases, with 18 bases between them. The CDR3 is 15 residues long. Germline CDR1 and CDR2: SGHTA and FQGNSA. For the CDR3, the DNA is TGTGCCAGCAGCTTCCCACTCCTCGCGGGTTCCGAGCAGTACTTC. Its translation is CASSFPLLAGSEQYF.

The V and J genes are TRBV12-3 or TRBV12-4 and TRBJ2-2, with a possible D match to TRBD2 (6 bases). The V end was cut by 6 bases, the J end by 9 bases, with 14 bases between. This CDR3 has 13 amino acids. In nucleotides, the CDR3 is TGTGCCAGCAGAGACCGGGAGAGACGGGAGCTGTTTTTT. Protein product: CASRDRERRELFF.

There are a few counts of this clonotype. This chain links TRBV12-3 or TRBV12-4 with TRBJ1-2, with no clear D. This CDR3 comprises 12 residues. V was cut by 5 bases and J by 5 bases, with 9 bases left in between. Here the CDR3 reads CASSRPAYGYTF. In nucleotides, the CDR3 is TGTGCCAGCAGTAGGCCAGCTTATGGCTACACCTTC.

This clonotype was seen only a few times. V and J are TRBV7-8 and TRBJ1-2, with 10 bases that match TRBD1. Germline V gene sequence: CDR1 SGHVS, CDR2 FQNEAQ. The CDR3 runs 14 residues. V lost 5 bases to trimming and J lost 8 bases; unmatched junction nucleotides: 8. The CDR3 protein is CASSRRQGALGYTF. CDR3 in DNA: TGTGCCAGCAGCCGAAGACAGGGGGCCCTAGGCTACACCTTC.